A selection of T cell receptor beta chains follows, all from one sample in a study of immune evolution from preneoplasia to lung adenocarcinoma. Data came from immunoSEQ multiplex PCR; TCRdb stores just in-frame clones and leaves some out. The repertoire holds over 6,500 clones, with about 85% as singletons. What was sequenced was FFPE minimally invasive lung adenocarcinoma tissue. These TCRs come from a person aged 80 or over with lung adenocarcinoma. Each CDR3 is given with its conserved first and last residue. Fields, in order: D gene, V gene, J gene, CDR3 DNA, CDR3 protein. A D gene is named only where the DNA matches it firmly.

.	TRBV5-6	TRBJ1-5	TGTGCCAGCAGCTATGGCGTGGGAGGCAATCAGCCCCAGCATTTT	CASSYGVGGNQPQHF
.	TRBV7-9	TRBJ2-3	TGTGCCAGCAGCTTAGATGCTGATACGCAGTATTTT	CASSLDADTQYF
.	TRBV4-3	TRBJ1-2	TGCGCCAGCAGCCAAGGGATAGCAGAATATGGCTACACCTTC	CASSQGIAEYGYTF
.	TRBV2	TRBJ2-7	TGTGCCAGCAGCCCAGACCCCGGCTCCTACGAGCAGTACTTC	CASSPDPGSYEQYF
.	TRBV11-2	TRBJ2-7	TGTGCCAGCAGCCTCACGGATAACGGCTACGAGCAGTACTTC	CASSLTDNGYEQYF
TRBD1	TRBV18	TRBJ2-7	TGTGCCAGTTCGCAGGGGGCCGATCGCGAGCAGTACTTC	CASSQGADREQYF
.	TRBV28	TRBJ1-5	TGTGCCAGCAGTTTCCTCGGACCCAGCAATCAGCCCCAGCATTTT	CASSFLGPSNQPQHF
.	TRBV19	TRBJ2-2	TGTGCCAGCAATCAACAGGGAAGGGCCGGGGAGCTGTTTTTT	CASNQQGRAGELFF
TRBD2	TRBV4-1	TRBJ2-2	TGCGCCAGCAGCCAAGATTATGCGGGGGGACGAACCGGGGAGCTGTTTTTT	CASSQDYAGGRTGELFF
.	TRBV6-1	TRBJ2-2	TGTGCCAGCAGTGAAGCGTGGGTTACGAACACCGGGGAGCTGTTTTTT	CASSEAWVTNTGELFF
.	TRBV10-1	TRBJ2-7	TGCGCCAGCAGTACCCGGGACGGGGAGCAGTACTTC	CASSTRDGEQYF
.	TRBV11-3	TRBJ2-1	TGTGCCAGCACCACGGGTGGTCCTCACAATGAGCAGTTCTTC	CASTTGGPHNEQFF
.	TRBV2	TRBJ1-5	TGTGCCAGCAGTGCGGACAGTAATAGCAATCAGCCCCAGCATTTT	CASSADSNSNQPQHF
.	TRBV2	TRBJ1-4	TGTGCCAGCAGTGAAATAGGAACAACTAATGAAAAACTGTTTTTT	CASSEIGTTNEKLFF